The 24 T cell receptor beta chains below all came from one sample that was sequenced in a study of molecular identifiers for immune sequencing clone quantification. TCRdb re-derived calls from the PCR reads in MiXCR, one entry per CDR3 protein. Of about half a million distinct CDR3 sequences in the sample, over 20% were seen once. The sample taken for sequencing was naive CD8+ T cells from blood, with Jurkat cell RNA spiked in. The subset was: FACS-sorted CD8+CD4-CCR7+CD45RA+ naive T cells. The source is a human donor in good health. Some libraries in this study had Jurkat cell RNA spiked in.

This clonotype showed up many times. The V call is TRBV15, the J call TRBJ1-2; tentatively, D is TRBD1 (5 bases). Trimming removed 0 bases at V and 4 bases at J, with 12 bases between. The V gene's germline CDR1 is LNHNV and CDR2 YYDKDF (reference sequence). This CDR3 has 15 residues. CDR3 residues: CATSRDSYGGYGYTF. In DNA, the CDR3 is TGTGCCACCAGCAGAGATTCGTACGGGGGCTATGGCTACACCTTC.

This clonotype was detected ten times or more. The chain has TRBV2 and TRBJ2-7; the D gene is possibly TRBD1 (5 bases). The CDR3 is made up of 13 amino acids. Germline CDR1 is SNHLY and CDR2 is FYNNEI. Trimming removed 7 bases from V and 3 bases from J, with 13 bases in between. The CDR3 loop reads CASKPTAYYEQYF. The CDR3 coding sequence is TGTGCCAGCAAACCGACAGCGTACTACGAGCAGTACTTC.

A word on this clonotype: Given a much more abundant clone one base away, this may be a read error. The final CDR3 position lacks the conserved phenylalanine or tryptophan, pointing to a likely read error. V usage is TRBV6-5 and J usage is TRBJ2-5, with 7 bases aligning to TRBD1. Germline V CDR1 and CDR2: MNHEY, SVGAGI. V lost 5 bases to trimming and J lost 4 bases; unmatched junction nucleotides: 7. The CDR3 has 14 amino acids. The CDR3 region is CASSLGGGRETQYS. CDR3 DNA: TGTGCCAGCAGTCTAGGGGGCGGGCGAGAGACCCAGTACTCC.

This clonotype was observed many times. CDR3 DNA sequence: TGCGCCAGCAGCTTTACAGTCATGAACACTGAAGCTTTCTTT. Its translation: CASSFTVMNTEAFF. The chain carries TRBV5-1 and TRBJ1-1; D uncertain. The CDR3 totals 14 residues. Germline CDR1 reads SGHRS; CDR2 reads YFSETQ. V shed 2 bases and J shed 0 bases, with 8 bases lying between them. Filled out from reference TRBV5-1 and TRBJ1-1, the complete variable domain reads KAGVTQTPRYLIKTRGQQVTLSCSPISGHRSVSWYQQTPGQGLQFLFEYFSETQRNKGNFPGRFSGRQFSNSRSEMNVSTLELGDSALYLCASSFTVMNTEAFFGQGTRLTVV.

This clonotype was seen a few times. CDR3: CASSPRTGTAIYGYTF. CDR3 sequence (DNA): TGTGCCAGCAGCCCCAGGACCGGGACAGCCATCTATGGCTACACCTTC. The V gene is TRBV7-9, the J gene TRBJ1-2; TRBD1 agrees at 7 bases. After removal of 5 bases from V and 4 bases from J, the junction contained 13 bases not matched to a gene. Germline loops: CDR1 SEHNR, CDR2 FQNEAQ (reference sequence). The CDR3 totals 16 residues.

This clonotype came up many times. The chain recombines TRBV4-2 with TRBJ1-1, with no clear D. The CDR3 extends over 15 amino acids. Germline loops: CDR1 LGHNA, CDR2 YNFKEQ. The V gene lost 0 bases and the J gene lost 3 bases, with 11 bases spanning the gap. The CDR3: CASSQDLGLDTEAFF. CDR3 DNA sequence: TGTGCCAGCAGCCAAGATTTAGGTTTGGACACTGAAGCTTTCTTT.

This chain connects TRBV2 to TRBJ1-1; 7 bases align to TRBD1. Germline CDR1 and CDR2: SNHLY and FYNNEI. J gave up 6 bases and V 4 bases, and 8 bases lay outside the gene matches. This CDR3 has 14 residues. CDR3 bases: TGTGCCAGCAGTGCCGGGACAGCATTCCCTGAAGCTTTCTTT. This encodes CASSAGTAFPEAFF. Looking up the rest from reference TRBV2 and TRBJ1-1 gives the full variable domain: EPEVTQTPSHQVTQMGQEVILRCVPISNHLYFYWYRQILGQKVEFLVSFYNNEISEKSEIFDDQFSVERPDGSNFTLKIRSTKLEDSAMYFCASSAGTAFPEAFFGQGTRLTVV.

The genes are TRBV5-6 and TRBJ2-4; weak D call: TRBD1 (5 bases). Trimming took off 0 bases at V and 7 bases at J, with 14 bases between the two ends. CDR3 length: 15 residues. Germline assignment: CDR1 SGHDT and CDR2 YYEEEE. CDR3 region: CASSLGGHVLNIQYF. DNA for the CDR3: TGTGCCAGCAGCTTGGGGGGCCACGTCTTGAACATTCAGTACTTC.

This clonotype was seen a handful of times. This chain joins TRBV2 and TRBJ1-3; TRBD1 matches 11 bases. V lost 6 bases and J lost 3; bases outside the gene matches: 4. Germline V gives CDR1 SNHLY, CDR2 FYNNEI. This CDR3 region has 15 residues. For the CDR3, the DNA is TGTGCCAGCAGGGAGGACAGGGGGCTTGGAAACACCATATATTTT. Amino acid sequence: CASREDRGLGNTIYF.

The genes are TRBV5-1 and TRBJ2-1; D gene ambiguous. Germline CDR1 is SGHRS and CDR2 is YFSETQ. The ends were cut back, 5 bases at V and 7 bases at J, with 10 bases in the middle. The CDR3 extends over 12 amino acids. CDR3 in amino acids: CASRQNSNEQFF. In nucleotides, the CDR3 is TGCGCCAGCAGACAAAACTCGAATGAGCAGTTCTTC.

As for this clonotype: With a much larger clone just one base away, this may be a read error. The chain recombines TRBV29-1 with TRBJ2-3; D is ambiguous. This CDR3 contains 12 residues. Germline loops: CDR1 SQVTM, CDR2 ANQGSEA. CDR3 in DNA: TGCAGCGTTGAAGATCTTGAAGATACGCCGTATTTT. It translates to CSVEDLEDTPYF.

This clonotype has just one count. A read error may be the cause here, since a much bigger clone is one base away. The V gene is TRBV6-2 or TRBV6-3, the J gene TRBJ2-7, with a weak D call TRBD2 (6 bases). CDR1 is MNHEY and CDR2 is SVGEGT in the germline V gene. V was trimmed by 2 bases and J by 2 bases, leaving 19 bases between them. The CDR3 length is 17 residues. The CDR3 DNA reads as TGTGCCAGCAGTTACCCACGGGTAGCGGAGGAGACCTACGAGCAGTACTTC. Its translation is CASSYPRVAEETYEQYF.

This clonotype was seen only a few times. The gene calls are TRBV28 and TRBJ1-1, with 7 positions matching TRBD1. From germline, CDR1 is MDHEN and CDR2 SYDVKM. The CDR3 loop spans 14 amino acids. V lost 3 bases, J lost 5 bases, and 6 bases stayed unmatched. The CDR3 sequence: CASSLQGVQTEAFF. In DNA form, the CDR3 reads TGTGCCAGCAGTTTGCAGGGGGTACAGACTGAAGCTTTCTTT.

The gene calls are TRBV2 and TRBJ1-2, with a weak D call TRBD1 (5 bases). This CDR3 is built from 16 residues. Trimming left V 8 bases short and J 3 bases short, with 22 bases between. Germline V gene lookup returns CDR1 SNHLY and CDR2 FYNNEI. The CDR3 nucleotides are TGTGCCAGCGGTCGAGAGGAAGGGGCAGCTTACTATGGCTACACCTTC. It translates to CASGREEGAAYYGYTF.

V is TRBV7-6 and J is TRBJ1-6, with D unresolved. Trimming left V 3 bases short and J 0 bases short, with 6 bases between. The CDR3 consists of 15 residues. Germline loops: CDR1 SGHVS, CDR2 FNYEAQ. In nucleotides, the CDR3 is TGTGCCAGCAGCTTGATGAGCTCCTATAATTCACCCCTCCACTTT. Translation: CASSLMSSYNSPLHF.

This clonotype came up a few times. For the CDR3, the DNA is TGTGCCAGTAGCCATAGCCGTGGGTGGGACATTTCCTCCTACGAGCAGTACTTC. This gives the protein CASSHSRGWDISSYEQYF. This chain connects TRBV19 to TRBJ2-7; D perhaps matches TRBD1 (6 bases). The ends were cut back, 6 bases at V and 0 bases at J, with 24 bases in the middle. Germline loops: CDR1 LNHDA, CDR2 SQIVND (reference sequence). The CDR3 length is 18 residues. The full variable domain, its missing parts supplied by reference TRBV19 and TRBJ2-7, is DGGITQSPKYLFRKEGQNVTLSCEQNLNHDAMYWYRQDPGQGLRLIYYSQIVNDFQKGDIAEGYSVSREKKESFPLTVTSAQKNPTAFYLCASSHSRGWDISSYEQYFGPGTRLTVT.

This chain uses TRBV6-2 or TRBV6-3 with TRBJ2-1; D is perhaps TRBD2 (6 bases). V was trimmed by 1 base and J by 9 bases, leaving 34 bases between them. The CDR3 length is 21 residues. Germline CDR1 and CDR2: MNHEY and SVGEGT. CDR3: CASSYYRDSAASTGVLCEQFF. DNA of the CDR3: TGTGCCAGCAGTTACTACCGGGACTCAGCAGCTTCAACCGGGGTCCTCTGTGAGCAGTTCTTC.

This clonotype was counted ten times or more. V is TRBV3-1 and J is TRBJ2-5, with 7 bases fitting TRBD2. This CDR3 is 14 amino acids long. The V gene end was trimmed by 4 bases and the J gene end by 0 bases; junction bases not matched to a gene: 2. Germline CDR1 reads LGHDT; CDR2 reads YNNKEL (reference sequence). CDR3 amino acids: CASSPSGNQETQYF. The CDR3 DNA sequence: TGTGCCAGCAGCCCAAGCGGGAACCAAGAGACCCAGTACTTC.

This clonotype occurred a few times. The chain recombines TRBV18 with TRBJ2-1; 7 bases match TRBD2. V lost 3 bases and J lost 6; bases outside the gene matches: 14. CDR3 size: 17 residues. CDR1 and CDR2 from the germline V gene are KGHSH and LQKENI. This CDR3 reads CASSPQGEGSLGNEQFF. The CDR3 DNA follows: TGTGCCAGCTCACCTCAAGGGGAGGGGAGCTTGGGCAATGAGCAGTTCTTC.

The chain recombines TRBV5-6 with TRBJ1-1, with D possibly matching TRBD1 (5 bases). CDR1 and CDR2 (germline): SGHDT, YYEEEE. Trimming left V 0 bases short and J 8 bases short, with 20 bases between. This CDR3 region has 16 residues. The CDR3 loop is CASSLEGLQGAIEAFF. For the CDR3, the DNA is TGTGCCAGCAGCTTGGAGGGACTCCAGGGAGCTATCGAAGCTTTCTTT.

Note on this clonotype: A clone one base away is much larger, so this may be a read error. As DNA, the CDR3 is TGTGCCAGCAGTTACTCGGCGGGCTGGTCCGTGAGCACTGAAGCTTTCTTT. This sequence encodes CASSYSAGWSVSTEAFF. J is TRBJ1-1 and V is TRBV6-5; D gene unclear. In germline, CDR1 is MNHEY, CDR2 SVGAGI. The V end lost 0 bases, the J end lost 4 bases, and 18 bases lay between the germline ends. This CDR3 comprises 17 residues.

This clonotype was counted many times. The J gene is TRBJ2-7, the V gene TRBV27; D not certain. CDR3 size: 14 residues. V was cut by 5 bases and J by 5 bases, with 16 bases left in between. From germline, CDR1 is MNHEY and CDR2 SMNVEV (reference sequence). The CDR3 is CASSDGFGVHEQYF. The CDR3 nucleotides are TGTGCCAGCAGTGACGGATTTGGGGTCCACGAGCAGTACTTC.

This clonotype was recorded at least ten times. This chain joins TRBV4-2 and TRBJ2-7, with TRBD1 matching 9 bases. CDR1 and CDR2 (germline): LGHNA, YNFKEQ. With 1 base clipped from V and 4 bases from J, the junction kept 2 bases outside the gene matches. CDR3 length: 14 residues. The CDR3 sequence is CASSQGTGVYEQYF. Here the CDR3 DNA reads TGTGCCAGCAGCCAAGGGACAGGGGTTTACGAGCAGTACTTC.

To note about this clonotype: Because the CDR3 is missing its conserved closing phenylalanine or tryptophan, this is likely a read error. CDR3 residues: CASSPGVAGDQETQYL. The CDR3 region has the DNA TGTGCCAGTAGCCCGGGGGTAGCGGGGGATCAAGAGACCCAGTACCTC. The chain links TRBV19 to TRBJ2-5, with 9 bases aligning to TRBD2. CDR1 is LNHDA and CDR2 is SQIVND in the germline V gene (reference sequence). V shed 6 bases and J 2 bases; nucleotides not matched to a gene: 10. This CDR3 spans 16 amino acids.